The rows below give T cell receptor beta chains drawn from one sample of a study of cytomegalovirus exposure and HLA in healthy donors. The repertoire was sequenced with immunoSEQ multiplex PCR; TCRdb's copy has only in-frame clones and lacks some. The table has over 250,000 clones, just over 85% seen once. The sequencing sample was made of PBMCs. The receptors derive from a woman aged 18-29 years in good health and CMV-seronegative. Both conserved end residues are trimmed from each CDR3.

ASSLWGREAYEQY	TRBV5-1	TRBJ2-7
ATSSSPNTEAF	TRBV15	TRBJ1-1
AWSAGPETQY	TRBV30	TRBJ2-5
ASSLRQGEYNEQF	TRBV11-2	TRBJ2-1
ASSWTSFHEQF	TRBV6-5	TRBJ2-1
ASSYSSGVGQPQH	TRBV6-5	TRBJ1-5
ASSLGASGGAHTQY	TRBV7-2	TRBJ2-3
ASTGEITEAF	TRBV25-1	TRBJ1-1
ASSYSGGAGETQY	TRBV6-5	TRBJ2-5
ALQGSVS	TRBV30	TRBJ1-2
ASSTGYSYEQY	TRBV19	TRBJ2-7
ASSPAGASSGNTIY	TRBV28	TRBJ1-3
ASSPGGRSNQPQH	TRBV27	TRBJ1-5
ASSEGDRGTQPQH	TRBV6-1	TRBJ1-5
ASSPAENGNTIY	TRBV18	TRBJ1-3
ASSQTGVGTDTQY	TRBV5-1	TRBJ2-3
ASSLVGGNYGYT	TRBV7-8	TRBJ1-2
ASKATRANTGELF	TRBV10-2	TRBJ2-2
ASSADRPRGNTIY	TRBV9	TRBJ1-3
ASSRGTQETQY	TRBV11-2	TRBJ2-5